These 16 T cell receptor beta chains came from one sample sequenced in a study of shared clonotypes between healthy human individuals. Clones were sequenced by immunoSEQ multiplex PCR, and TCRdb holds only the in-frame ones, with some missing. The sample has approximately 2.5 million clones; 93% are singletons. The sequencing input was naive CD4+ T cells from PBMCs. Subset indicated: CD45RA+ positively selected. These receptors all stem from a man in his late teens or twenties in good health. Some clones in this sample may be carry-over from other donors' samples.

CDR3 sequence (DNA): TGTGCCAGCAGCGAGGGTCAGGCTAACTATGGCTACACCTTC. Amino acids: CASSEGQANYGYTF. This chain joins TRBV9 and TRBJ1-2; no clear D. The germline V gene encodes CDR1 SGDLS and CDR2 YYNGEE. The CDR3 length is 14 residues. V lost 3 bases to trimming and J lost 0 bases, with 9 bases between them.

The CDR3 DNA follows: TGTGCCAGCAGCTTACGGGTCAGCCCCAATGAGCAGTTCTTC. This codes for CASSLRVSPNEQFF. The V gene is TRBV7-8, the J gene TRBJ2-1; D not resolved. V was cut by 2 bases and J by 6 bases, with 11 bases left in between. CDR3 length: 14 amino acids. Germline V gene data show CDR1 as SGHVS and CDR2 as FQNEAQ.

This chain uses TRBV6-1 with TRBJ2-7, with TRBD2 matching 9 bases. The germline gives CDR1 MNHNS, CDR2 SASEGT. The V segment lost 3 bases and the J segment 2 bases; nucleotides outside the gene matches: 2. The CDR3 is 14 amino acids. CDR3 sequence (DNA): TGTGCCAGCAGTGAGCGGGAGGGCCCCTACGAGCAGTACTTC. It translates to CASSEREGPYEQYF.

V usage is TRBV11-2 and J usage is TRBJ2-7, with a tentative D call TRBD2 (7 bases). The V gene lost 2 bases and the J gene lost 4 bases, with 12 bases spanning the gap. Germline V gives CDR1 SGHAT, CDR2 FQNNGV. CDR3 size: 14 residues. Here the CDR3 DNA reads TGTGCCAGCAGCTTATCGGGGGGCGGGTACGAGCAGTACTTC. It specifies CASSLSGGGYEQYF.

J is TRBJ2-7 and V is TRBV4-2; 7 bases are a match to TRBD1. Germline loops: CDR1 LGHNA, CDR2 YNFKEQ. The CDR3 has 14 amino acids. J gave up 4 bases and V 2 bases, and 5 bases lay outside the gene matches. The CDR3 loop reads CASSQSGQNYEQYF. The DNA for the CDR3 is TGTGCCAGCAGCCAATCGGGACAGAATTACGAGCAGTACTTC.

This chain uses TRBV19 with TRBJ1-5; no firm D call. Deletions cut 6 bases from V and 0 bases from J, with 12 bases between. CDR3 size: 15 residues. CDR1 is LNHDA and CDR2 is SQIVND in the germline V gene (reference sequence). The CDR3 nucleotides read TGTGCCAGTAGCTTCACGACACATAGCAATCAGCCCCAGCATTTT. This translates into CASSFTTHSNQPQHF.

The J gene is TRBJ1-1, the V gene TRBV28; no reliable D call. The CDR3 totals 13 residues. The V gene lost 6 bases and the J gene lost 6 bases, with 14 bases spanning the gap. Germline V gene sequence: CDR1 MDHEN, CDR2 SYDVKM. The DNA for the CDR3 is TGTGCCAGCAGCCGGACGGCGACGCCTGAAGCTTTCTTT. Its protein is CASSRTATPEAFF.

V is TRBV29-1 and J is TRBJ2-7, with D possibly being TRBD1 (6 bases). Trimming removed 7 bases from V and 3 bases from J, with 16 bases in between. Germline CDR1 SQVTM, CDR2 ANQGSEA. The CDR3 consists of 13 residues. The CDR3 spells CSGSQGLLYEQYF. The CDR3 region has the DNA TGCAGCGGCAGTCAGGGGCTCCTCTACGAGCAGTACTTC.

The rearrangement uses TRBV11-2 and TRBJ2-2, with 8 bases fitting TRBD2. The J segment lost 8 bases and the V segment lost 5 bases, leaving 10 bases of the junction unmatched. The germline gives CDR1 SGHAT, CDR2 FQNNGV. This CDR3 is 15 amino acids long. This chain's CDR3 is CASSRSGGRFGELFF. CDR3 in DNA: TGTGCCAGCAGCCGGAGCGGGGGACGGTTTGGGGAGCTGTTTTTT. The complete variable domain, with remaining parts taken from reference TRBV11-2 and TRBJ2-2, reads EAGVAQSPRYKIIEKRQSVAFWCNPISGHATLYWYQQILGQGPKLLIQFQNNGVVDDSQLPKDRFSAERLKGVDSTLKIQPAKLEDSAVYLCASSRSGGRFGELFFGEGSRLTVL.

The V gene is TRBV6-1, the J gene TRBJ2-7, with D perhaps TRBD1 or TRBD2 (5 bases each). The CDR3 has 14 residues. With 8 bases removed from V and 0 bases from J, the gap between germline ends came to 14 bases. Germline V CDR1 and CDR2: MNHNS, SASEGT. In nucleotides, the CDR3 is TGTGCCAGCGCTCGGACGGGGCTCTCCTACGAGCAGTACTTC. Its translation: CASARTGLSYEQYF.

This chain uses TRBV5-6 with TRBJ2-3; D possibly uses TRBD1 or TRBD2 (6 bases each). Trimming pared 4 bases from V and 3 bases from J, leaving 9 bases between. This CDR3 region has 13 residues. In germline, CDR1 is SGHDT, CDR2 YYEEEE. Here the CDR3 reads CASSRGLTDTQYF. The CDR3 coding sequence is TGTGCCAGCAGCCGGGGGCTAACAGATACGCAGTATTTT. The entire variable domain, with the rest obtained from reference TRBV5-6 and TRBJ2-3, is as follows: DAGVTQSPTHLIKTRGQQVTLRCSPKSGHDTVSWYQQALGQGPQFIFQYYEEEERQRGNFPDRFSGHQFPNYSSELNVNALLLGDSALYLCASSRGLTDTQYFGPGTRLTVL.

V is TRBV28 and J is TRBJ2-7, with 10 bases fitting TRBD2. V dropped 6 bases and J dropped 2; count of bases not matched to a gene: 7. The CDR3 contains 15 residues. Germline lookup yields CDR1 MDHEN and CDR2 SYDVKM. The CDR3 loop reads CASSPGLAFAYEQYF. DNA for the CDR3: TGTGCCAGCAGCCCGGGACTAGCGTTCGCCTACGAGCAGTACTTC.

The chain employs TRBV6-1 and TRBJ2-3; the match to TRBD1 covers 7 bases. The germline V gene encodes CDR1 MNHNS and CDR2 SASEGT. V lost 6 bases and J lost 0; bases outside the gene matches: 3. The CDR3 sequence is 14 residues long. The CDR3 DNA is TGTGCCAGCAGACAGGGGACAAGCACAGATACGCAGTATTTT. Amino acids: CASRQGTSTDTQYF.

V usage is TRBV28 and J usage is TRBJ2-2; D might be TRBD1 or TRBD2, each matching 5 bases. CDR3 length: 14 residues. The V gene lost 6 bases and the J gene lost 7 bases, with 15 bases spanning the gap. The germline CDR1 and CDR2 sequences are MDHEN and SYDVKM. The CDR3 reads CASSTGTDGGELFF. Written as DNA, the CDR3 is TGTGCCAGCAGCACCGGGACGGACGGCGGGGAGCTGTTTTTT.

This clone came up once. DNA for the CDR3: TGTGCCAGCAGCTTAGAGATCGAAGGGGTTGGATACACCTTC. As protein: CASSLEIEGVGYTF. The chain uses TRBV7-9 and TRBJ1-2, with D tentatively TRBD1 (5 bases). The CDR3 runs to 14 residues. V lost 1 base, J lost 11 bases, and 17 bases lay in between. Per the germline V gene, CDR1 is SEHNR and CDR2 is FQNEAQ (reference sequence).

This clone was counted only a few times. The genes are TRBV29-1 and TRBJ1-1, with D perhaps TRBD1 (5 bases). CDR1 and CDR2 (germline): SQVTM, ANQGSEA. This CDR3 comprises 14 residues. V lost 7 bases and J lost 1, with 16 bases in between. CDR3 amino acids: CSAGGRLSNTEAFF. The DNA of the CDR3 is TGCAGCGCTGGGGGACGGCTCTCGAACACTGAAGCTTTCTTT.